This paragraph reports one T cell receptor beta chain. Original analysis: Counts of nucleated cells, estimated from reference gene primer amplification, were obtained. Assay used: immunoSEQ multiplex PCR; TCRdb lists only in-frame clones, some missing. D and trimming were read from the DNA, whereas the V and J calls and clone size are those reported in that table. The sample lists around 67,000 clones; roughly 86% were seen once. The V gene end was trimmed by 2 bases and the J gene end by 4 bases; junction bases not matched to a gene: 6. The germline gives CDR1 SNHLY, CDR2 FYNNEI. This CDR3 has 15 residues. This entry is derived from a study of blood T cell repertoires in COVID-19. Study at large: COVID-19 samples from acute and convalescent phases originated in the United States, Italy and Spain. Sample material is recorded as cDNA or gDNA derived from T cells, B-cell-depleted T cells, or PBMCs.

Material for sequencing was peripheral blood. This sequence was found in a man between 65 and 79 years old with acute or convalescent COVID-19. The chain recombines TRBV2 with TRBJ2-3; 7 bases are shared with TRBD2. CDR3 loop: CASSESGGSADTQYF. The CDR3 bases are TGTGCCAGCAGTGAATCGGGCGGGAGTGCAGATACGCAGTATTTT.